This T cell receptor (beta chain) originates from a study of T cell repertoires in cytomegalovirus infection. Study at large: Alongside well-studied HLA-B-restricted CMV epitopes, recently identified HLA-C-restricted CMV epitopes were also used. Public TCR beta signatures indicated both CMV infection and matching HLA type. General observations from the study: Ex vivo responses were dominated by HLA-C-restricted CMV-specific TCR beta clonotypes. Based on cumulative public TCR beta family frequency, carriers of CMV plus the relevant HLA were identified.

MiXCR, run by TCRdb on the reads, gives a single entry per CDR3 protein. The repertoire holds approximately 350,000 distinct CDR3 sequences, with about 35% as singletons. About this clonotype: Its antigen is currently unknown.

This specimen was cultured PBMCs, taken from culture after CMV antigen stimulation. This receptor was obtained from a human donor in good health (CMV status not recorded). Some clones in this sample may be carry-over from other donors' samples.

The CDR3, as DNA: TGTGCCACCAGTGACGGTAGCTATGGCTACACCTTC. Amino acid sequence: CATSDGSYGYTF. The J gene is TRBJ1-2, the V gene TRBV24-1; D is ambiguous. The CDR3 is 12 amino acids. Germline values: CDR1 KGHDR, CDR2 SFDVKD. Trimming removed 4 bases from V and 4 bases from J, with 6 bases in between.